One and the same sample provided the 19 T cell receptor beta chains below, sequenced in a study of blood T cells in healthy people across ages. For the second PCR, which ran for about 6 to 11 cycles, a sample-barcoded 5' primer and a J-beta primer mix were used. From the 5' RACE reads, TCRdb called clonotypes with MiXCR, one entry per CDR3 protein. The data show fewer than 1.5 million distinct CDR3 sequences, 40% to 50% seen once. The specimen sequenced was blood. Receptors originate from a woman aged 18-29 years in good health.

The CDR3 coding sequence is TGTGCCAGCAGCTTTATCTGGGGTGGCTACACCTTC. It is translated as CASSFIWGGYTF. This rearrangement joins TRBV7-9 to TRBJ1-2; D is unclear. Trimming removed 3 bases at V and 7 bases at J, with 9 bases between. The germline V gene has CDR1 SEHNR and CDR2 FQNEAQ (reference sequence). CDR3 size: 12 residues.

This chain joins TRBV11-3 and TRBJ2-3; 11 bases match TRBD2. The CDR3 is 16 residues long. CDR1 and CDR2 (germline): SGHNT, YENEEA. Germline trimming cut 4 bases from V and 2 bases from J; bases unmatched to any gene: 5. CDR3 in amino acids: CASSSGLAVPTDTQYF. CDR3 nucleotides: TGTGCCAGCAGCTCGGGACTAGCGGTACCCACAGATACGCAGTATTTT.

This chain links TRBV6-1 with TRBJ1-2; 8 positions agree with TRBD1. Germline assignment: CDR1 MNHNS and CDR2 SASEGT. The V and J ends lost 7 bases and 4 bases, in that order; junction bases with no gene match: 5. The CDR3 has 13 residues. The DNA for the CDR3 is TGTGCCAGCACTTCAGGGACAGGCTATGGCTACACCTTC. Translating it yields CASTSGTGYGYTF.

This clonotype appeared a few times. V gene TRBV28 combines with J gene TRBJ1-2; tentative D call: TRBD1 (6 bases). Germline V gene lookup returns CDR1 MDHEN and CDR2 SYDVKM. This CDR3 has 15 amino acids. V lost 4 bases and J lost 4, with 16 bases in between. The CDR3: CASSSGDTSAYGYTF. The CDR3 DNA follows: TGTGCCAGCAGTTCTGGGGACACCTCGGCCTATGGCTACACCTTC.

The rearrangement uses TRBV7-2 and TRBJ2-7; D is uncertain. Trimming stripped 2 bases from V and 5 bases from J, with 10 bases between. The CDR3 is 13 amino acids. Per the germline V gene, CDR1 is SGHTA and CDR2 is FQGNSA. CDR3 region: CASSLFSLDEQYF. The CDR3 nucleotides read TGTGCCAGCAGCTTATTCTCCCTCGACGAGCAGTACTTC.

The J gene is TRBJ2-1, the V gene TRBV7-6; no reliable D call. The CDR3 has 14 residues. V lost 4 bases, J lost 7 bases, and 14 bases lay in between. CDR1 SGHVS and CDR2 FNYEAQ come from the germline V gene. The CDR3 coding sequence is TGTGCCAGCAGCTCTGACCCCCACGGGAATGAGCAGTTCTTC. Its protein is CASSSDPHGNEQFF.

The gene calls are TRBV12-3 or TRBV12-4 and TRBJ2-4; 8 nucleotides match TRBD2. This CDR3 spans 16 amino acids. The V gene end was trimmed by 3 bases and the J gene end by 6 bases; junction bases not matched to a gene: 10. The CDR3 DNA follows: TGTGCCAGCAGTTTCCGGGGGGGGACCAGGGGAAACATTCAGTACTTC. The encoded protein is CASSFRGGTRGNIQYF.

The chain carries TRBV12-3 or TRBV12-4 and TRBJ1-2; a weak D match, TRBD1 (6 bases). The CDR3 consists of 17 residues. V was pared by 4 bases and J by 0 bases, with 18 bases between. The CDR3 reads CASSSRTERATNYGYTF. The CDR3 region has the DNA TGTGCCAGCAGTTCACGGACAGAACGGGCGACTAACTATGGCTACACCTTC.

The chain employs TRBV6-1 and TRBJ1-1, with TRBD1 as a possible D gene (5 bases). The CDR3 is made up of 16 amino acids. Germline V gives CDR1 MNHNS, CDR2 SASEGT. The V and J ends lost 2 bases and 0 bases respectively, with 13 bases between them. CDR3 protein: CASSERGRAVNTEAFF. DNA of the CDR3: TGTGCCAGCAGTGAACGGGGCAGGGCGGTGAACACTGAAGCTTTCTTT.

The chain couples TRBV12-3 or TRBV12-4 to TRBJ2-1; the match to TRBD1 covers 7 bases. The CDR3 runs 13 residues. The V gene end was trimmed by 8 bases and the J gene end by 2 bases; junction bases not matched to a gene: 3. In nucleotides, the CDR3 is TGTGCCAGCGGGGACAGACCCTACAATGAGCAGTTCTTC. It specifies CASGDRPYNEQFF.

The V and J genes are TRBV20-1 and TRBJ2-5; no firm D call. The CDR3 sequence is 13 residues long. Between the trimmed V and J ends, which lost 1 base and 3 bases, there was a span of 9 bases. Germline-derived CDR1 and CDR2 are DFQATT and SNEGSKA (reference sequence). This CDR3 is CSARVRTEETQYF. CDR3 coding DNA: TGCAGTGCTAGAGTCAGGACCGAAGAGACCCAGTACTTC.

The rearrangement links TRBV28 to TRBJ2-3; D might be TRBD2 (6 bases). This CDR3 is built from 13 residues. Germline V gene lookup returns CDR1 MDHEN and CDR2 SYDVKM. V was trimmed by 5 bases and J by 8 bases, leaving 14 bases between them. The CDR3 DNA sequence: TGTGCCAGCAGTCGGGCGGGGACTCGTACGCAGTATTTT. Amino acids: CASSRAGTRTQYF.

This clonotype was observed at least ten times. The V and J genes are TRBV11-2 and TRBJ1-4; D remains unclear. This CDR3 spans 12 amino acids. V was trimmed by 5 bases and J by 3 bases, leaving 4 bases between them. CDR1 and CDR2 (germline): SGHAT, FQNNGV. In nucleotides, the CDR3 is TGTGCCAGCAGCCATCCTAATGAAAAACTGTTTTTT. As protein: CASSHPNEKLFF.

This clonotype occurred a few times. The CDR3 DNA sequence: TGCAGCGTCCGCACCGGGACTAGCAATGAGCAGTTCTTC. This encodes CSVRTGTSNEQFF. The chain has TRBV29-1 and TRBJ2-1; 8 nucleotides align to TRBD2. The CDR3 sequence is 13 residues long. CDR1 is SQVTM and CDR2 is ANQGSEA in the germline V gene. J was trimmed by 6 bases and V by 6 bases; bases with no gene match: 7.

The chain has TRBV7-8 and TRBJ2-7, with D hard to call. The germline V and J ends were trimmed by 6 bases and 2 bases, with 14 bases remaining between them. CDR1 is SGHVS and CDR2 is FQNEAQ in the germline V gene. The CDR3 extends over 14 amino acids. The CDR3 DNA reads TGTGCCAGCAGTTTTGGACCCATTACCTACGAGCAGTACTTC. As protein: CASSFGPITYEQYF.

The rearrangement uses TRBV20-1 and TRBJ2-3; TRBD2 matches at 12 bases. The CDR3 length is 16 residues. Germline V CDR1 and CDR2: DFQATT, SNEGSKA (reference sequence). The V segment lost 5 bases and the J segment 1 base; nucleotides outside the gene matches: 7. DNA for the CDR3: TGCAGTGCTTCCGCTAGCGGGGGGGCCCGCACAGATACGCAGTATTTT. It is translated as CSASASGGARTDTQYF.

This clonotype was recorded a few times. The chain combines TRBV20-1 with TRBJ2-5; TRBD2 might be the D (6 bases). Germline V lookup: CDR1 DFQATT, CDR2 SNEGSKA (reference sequence). CDR3 length: 15 amino acids. Deletions cut 3 bases from V and 2 bases from J, with 16 bases between. This CDR3 reads CSARVSGANQETQYF. The CDR3 DNA is TGCAGTGCTAGGGTTAGCGGAGCTAATCAAGAGACCCAGTACTTC.

This chain connects TRBV6-1 to TRBJ2-1, with D possibly being TRBD1 (6 bases). The J call could be wrong; TRBJ2-7 is a better fit for the DNA end. CDR1 and CDR2 from the germline V gene are MNHNS and SASEGT. The CDR3 extends over 15 amino acids. CDR3 DNA sequence: TGTGCCAGCAGGCCCACAGGGTTCTCCTACAATGAGCAGTACTTC. It codes for CASRPTGFSYNEQYF.

This clonotype was seen a handful of times. The V gene is TRBV21-1, the J gene TRBJ2-7. TRBV21-1 is a known pseudogene. CDR3 length: 13 amino acids. The CDR3 reads CASSKDETYEQYF. The CDR3 bases are TGTGCCAGCAGCAAAGATGAGACTTACGAGCAGTACTTC.